These 20 T cell receptor beta chains share one sample of origin, sequenced in a study of shared clonotypes between healthy human individuals. Repertoires were generated with immunoSEQ multiplex PCR, while TCRdb's copy carries only in-frame clones and drops some. This table holds roughly 2.2 million clones, more than 80% found once. Sequencing input: naive CD4+ T cells from PBMCs. Subset specified: CD45RA+ positively selected. These TCRs come from a man aged 18 to 35 in good health. Some clones in this sample may be carry-over from other donors' samples.

The chain recombines TRBV4-1 with TRBJ2-2, with TRBD1 identical over 10 bases. After removal of 0 bases from V and 4 bases from J, the junction contained 2 bases not matched to a gene. CDR3 length: 16 residues. Germline CDR1 is MGHRA and CDR2 is YSYEKL. The CDR3 protein is CASSQETGGLTGELFF. The CDR3 DNA is TGCGCCAGCAGCCAAGAGACAGGGGGCCTCACCGGGGAGCTGTTTTTT.

This clone was recorded only once. The chain uses TRBV5-5 and TRBJ2-3; 12 positions match TRBD2. V dropped 2 bases and J dropped 0; count of bases not matched to a gene: 4. The CDR3 spans 17 residues. The germline CDR1 and CDR2 sequences are SGHKS and YYEKEE (reference sequence). CDR3 coding DNA: TGTGCCAGCAGCTTCGGGACTAGCGGGCCTAGCACAGATACGCAGTATTTT. This codes for CASSFGTSGPSTDTQYF.

The V gene is TRBV6-1, the J gene TRBJ2-2, with D perhaps TRBD1 (5 bases). Germline V gives CDR1 MNHNS, CDR2 SASEGT. The CDR3 is 14 amino acids. V lost 2 bases, J lost 6 bases, and 10 bases lay in between. The CDR3 spells CASSEFAGPGELFF. The CDR3 DNA reads TGTGCCAGCAGTGAATTTGCAGGGCCCGGGGAGCTGTTTTTT.

The rearrangement uses TRBV25-1 and TRBJ2-4; D is perhaps TRBD1 or TRBD2 (5 bases each). The CDR3 spans 11 residues. CDR1 MGHDK and CDR2 SYGVNS come from the germline V gene. V lost 8 bases and J 11 bases, leaving 13 bases between the germline ends. In DNA, the CDR3 is TGTGCCAGCCGCAGTGGGGGACTTCAGTACTTC. It yields the protein CASRSGGLQYF.

For this clone: This sample also contains other DNA sequences that code for the same CDR3. The rearrangement links TRBV7-2 to TRBJ2-7, with TRBD2 matching over 7 bases. Germline V gene sequence: CDR1 SGHTA, CDR2 FQGNSA. The junction had 5 bases not matched to a gene; V was cut back by 1 base and J by 2 bases. This CDR3 is 15 amino acids long. CDR3 DNA: TGTGCCAGCAGCTTAGGATTCGCGGGAGCCTACGAGCAGTACTTC. Translation gives CASSLGFAGAYEQYF.

V and J are TRBV7-3 and TRBJ1-1, with a possible D match to TRBD1 (5 bases). Germline V gene lookup returns CDR1 SGHTA and CDR2 FQGTGA. V was cut by 4 bases and J by 2 bases, with 8 bases left in between. This CDR3 region has 13 residues. The CDR3 region has the DNA TGTGCCAGCAGCTCCCGGGACAACACTGAAGCTTTCTTT. Translated, it gives CASSSRDNTEAFF.

The V gene is TRBV9, the J gene TRBJ1-2; 8 bases agree with TRBD1. The V segment lost 0 bases and the J segment 4 bases; nucleotides outside the gene matches: 5. The germline CDR1 and CDR2 sequences are SGDLS and YYNGEE. The CDR3 is made up of 15 amino acids. CDR3: CASSVGDRGPYGYTF. For the CDR3, the DNA is TGTGCCAGCAGCGTAGGAGACAGGGGACCCTATGGCTACACCTTC.

The chain is built from TRBV27 and TRBJ2-2, with D uncertain. With 2 bases removed from V and 3 bases from J, the gap between germline ends came to 4 bases. The CDR3 covers 13 residues. Germline V gene sequence: CDR1 MNHEY, CDR2 SMNVEV (reference sequence). The chain's CDR3 is CASSLVYTGELFF. Here the CDR3 DNA reads TGTGCCAGCAGTTTAGTATACACCGGGGAGCTGTTTTTT.

The gene calls are TRBV21-1 and TRBJ1-5; TRBD1, the table's D call, lacks a check against the DNA. TRBV21-1 has pseudogene status. The CDR3 has 19 amino acids. The CDR3 sequence is CASSNYHRQGKTGNQPQHF. CDR3 nucleotide sequence: TGTGCCAGCAGCAACTACCATCGACAGGGGAAAACGGGCAATCAGCCCCAGCATTTT.

This clone was seen a single time. This sequence joins TRBV2 and TRBJ2-7; TRBD1 is a possible D gene (5 bases). The length of the CDR3 is 12 residues. With 6 bases removed from V and 3 bases from J, the gap between germline ends came to 9 bases. CDR1 SNHLY and CDR2 FYNNEI come from the germline V gene. CDR3 DNA: TGTGCCAGCAGCGCACAGGACTACGAGCAGTACTTC. It is translated as CASSAQDYEQYF.

The J gene is TRBJ2-2, the V gene TRBV7-2; 11 bases fit TRBD2. V gave up 1 base and J gave up 4 bases; unmatched junction bases: 2. The germline V gene has CDR1 SGHTA and CDR2 FQGNSA. The CDR3 has 16 residues. CDR3: CASSLGLAGPTGELFF. The CDR3 DNA reads TGTGCCAGCAGCTTAGGACTAGCGGGACCCACCGGGGAGCTGTTTTTT.

The chain carries TRBV5-1 and TRBJ1-2; the D gene is possibly TRBD1 (5 bases). The CDR3 totals 14 residues. Trimming took 4 bases from V and 4 from J, leaving 14 bases between them. Germline loops: CDR1 SGHRS, CDR2 YFSETQ. CDR3 residues: CASSVSGFSYGYTF. CDR3 DNA sequence: TGCGCCAGCAGCGTATCAGGGTTTTCCTATGGCTACACCTTC.

This chain connects TRBV7-6 to TRBJ2-7, with TRBD1 matching 7 bases. V shed 2 bases, J shed 3 bases, and the junction held 10 bases outside the gene matches. This CDR3 contains 16 residues. Germline V gene sequence: CDR1 SGHVS, CDR2 FNYEAQ. Here the CDR3 DNA reads TGTGCCAGCAGCTTACCTCAGGGGGTACCACACTACGAGCAGTACTTC. This encodes CASSLPQGVPHYEQYF.

The chain couples TRBV21-1 to TRBJ1-1. TRBV21-1 is annotated as a pseudogene. The CDR3 totals 15 residues. The CDR3 DNA is TGTGCCAGCAGCTTGACCCTTTTCTCTAACACTGAAGCTTTCTTT. This encodes CASSLTLFSNTEAFF.

V gene TRBV28 combines with J gene TRBJ2-7; 8 nucleotides match TRBD2. CDR3 size: 15 residues. V gave up 5 bases and J gave up 2 bases; unmatched junction bases: 8. Germline V gene sequence: CDR1 MDHEN, CDR2 SYDVKM. Written as DNA, the CDR3 is TGTGCCAGCAGTCCCGGCGGGGGGCCGGCCTACGAGCAGTACTTC. As protein: CASSPGGGPAYEQYF.

The genes are TRBV27 and TRBJ1-1, with 8 bases lining up with TRBD1. Germline-derived CDR1 and CDR2 are MNHEY and SMNVEV (reference sequence). The CDR3 loop spans 16 amino acids. J was trimmed by 7 bases and V by 2 bases; bases with no gene match: 12. The CDR3 protein is CASSLVEAGGFREAFF. The DNA for the CDR3 is TGTGCCAGCAGTTTAGTGGAGGCAGGGGGCTTTCGTGAAGCTTTCTTT.

In DNA, the CDR3 is TGCGCCAGCAGCGATTGGTCCCCCGGCACCTACGAGCAGTACTTC. Protein: CASSDWSPGTYEQYF. The chain employs TRBV10-2 and TRBJ2-7; D is ambiguous. Per germline, CDR1 WSHSY and CDR2 SAAADI. V lost 6 bases and J 2 bases, leaving 17 bases between the germline ends. This CDR3 contains 15 residues.

The J gene is TRBJ1-4, the V gene TRBV28; 9 nucleotides match TRBD1. CDR1 and CDR2 (germline): MDHEN, SYDVKM. Trimming at V came to 6 bases and at J to 0 bases, leaving 20 bases not matched to a gene. The CDR3 totals 21 residues. CDR3 DNA: TGTGCCAGCAGGATGGGGCCCTCCGGGACAGGGTCTTTCACAACTAATGAAAAACTGTTTTTT. Translated: CASRMGPSGTGSFTTNEKLFF.

The chain couples TRBV29-1 to TRBJ2-7; 10 positions match TRBD2. With V trimmed by 3 bases and J by 3 bases, 5 bases remained unmatched. The CDR3 spans 14 residues. CDR1 is SQVTM, CDR2 ANQGSEA, per germline. As DNA, the CDR3 is TGCAGCGTTGATTCTAGCGGGAGTGGCTACGAGCAGTACTTC. It is translated as CSVDSSGSGYEQYF.

The V call is TRBV25-1, the J call TRBJ1-2, with D unresolved. Germline CDR1 is MGHDK and CDR2 is SYGVNS. The CDR3 runs 13 residues. The V and J ends lost 6 bases and 0 bases respectively, with 8 bases between them. The CDR3 sequence is CASSLQTNYGYTF. CDR3 sequence (DNA): TGTGCCAGCAGCCTACAGACTAACTATGGCTACACCTTC.